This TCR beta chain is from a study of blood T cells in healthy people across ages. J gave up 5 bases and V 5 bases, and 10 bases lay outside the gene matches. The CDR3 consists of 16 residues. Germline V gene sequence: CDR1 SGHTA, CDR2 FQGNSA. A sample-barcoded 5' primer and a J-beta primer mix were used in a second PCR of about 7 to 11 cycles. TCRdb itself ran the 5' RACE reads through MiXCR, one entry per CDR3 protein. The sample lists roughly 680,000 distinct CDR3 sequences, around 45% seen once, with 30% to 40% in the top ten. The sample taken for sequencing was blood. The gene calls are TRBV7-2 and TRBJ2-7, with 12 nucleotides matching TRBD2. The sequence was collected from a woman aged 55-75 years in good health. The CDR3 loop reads CASSRPSGRAGNEQYF. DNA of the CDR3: TGTGCCAGCAGCCGGCCTAGCGGGAGGGCCGGCAACGAGCAGTACTTC.